The 9 T cell receptor beta chains below were found in one sample sequenced in a study of blood T cell repertoires in COVID-19. TCRdb's table, derived via immunoSEQ multiplex PCR, lists solely in-frame clones and lacks some. The table includes around 430,000 clones, around nine tenths detected once. Sequencing used PBMCs or T cells enriched from blood (not recorded which). The receptors were gathered from a woman in her fifties or sixties who had recovered from COVID-19.

V gene TRBV7-2 combines with J gene TRBJ1-1; possibly TRBD1 for D (6 bases). The CDR3 is made up of 14 amino acids. Trimming stripped 2 bases from V and 0 bases from J, with 7 bases between. CDR1 and CDR2 from the germline V gene are SGHTA and FQGNSA. DNA of the CDR3: TGTGCCAGCAGCTTACAGGGGATGAACACTGAAGCTTTCTTT. Protein: CASSLQGMNTEAFF.

Notes on this clone: The junction shows a germline mismatch at one end, possibly a read error. The V and J genes are TRBV2 and TRBJ1-1; 7 bases map to TRBD1. This CDR3 is 13 amino acids long. CDR1 is SNHLY, CDR2 FYNNEI, per germline. The CDR3 sequence: CASSVRGNAEAFF. In DNA form, the CDR3 reads TGTGCCAGCAGTGTCAGGGGGAACGCTGAAGCTTTCTTT. Full variable domain (missing parts from reference TRBV2 and TRBJ1-1): EPEVTQTPSHQVTQMGQEVILRCVPISNHLYFYWYRQILGQKVEFLVSFYNNEISEKSEIFDDQFSVERPDGSNFTLKIRSTKLEDSAMYFCASSVRGNAEAFFGQGTRLTVV.

The chain recombines TRBV25-1 with TRBJ2-3; 11 bases match TRBD1. Trimming took 3 bases from V and 5 from J; bases not matched to a gene: 7. There are 16 residues in the CDR3. CDR1 is MGHDK, CDR2 SYGVNS, per germline. The CDR3 region is CASSDIWTGGRDTQYF. Written as DNA, the CDR3 is TGTGCCAGCAGTGATATATGGACAGGGGGCAGAGATACGCAGTATTTT.

The chain has TRBV6-5 and TRBJ1-5; tentative D call: TRBD1 (5 bases). The CDR3 is 13 amino acids. V gave up 5 bases and J gave up 9 bases, with 14 bases separating them. Germline V gene data show CDR1 as MNHEY and CDR2 as SVGAGI. The CDR3 sequence is CASSTGPSRPQHF. DNA for the CDR3: TGTGCCAGCAGTACAGGCCCCTCGCGGCCCCAGCATTTT.

The J gene is TRBJ1-5, the V gene TRBV7-9, with D possibly matching TRBD1 (6 bases). Trimming removed 2 bases at V and 4 bases at J, with 15 bases between. Germline V gene sequence: CDR1 SEHNR, CDR2 FQNEAQ (reference sequence). The CDR3 has 16 amino acids. This chain's CDR3 is CASSLWSGEGNQPQHF. The CDR3 coding sequence is TGTGCCAGCAGCTTATGGTCAGGGGAAGGAAATCAGCCCCAGCATTTT.

This clone was observed a handful of times. This chain links TRBV30 with TRBJ1-6; tentatively, D is TRBD1 (5 bases). Trimming removed 6 bases from V and 0 bases from J, with 18 bases in between. The germline gives CDR1 GTSNPN, CDR2 SVGIG (reference sequence). The CDR3 extends over 17 amino acids. Written as DNA, the CDR3 is TGTGCCTGCTCCCGGGCAGGGCCTTCCTCCTATAATTCACCCCTCCACTTT. Translation: CACSRAGPSSYNSPLHF.

This chain joins TRBV19 and TRBJ1-5, with TRBD1 identical over 7 bases. V lost 11 bases, J lost 2 bases, and 9 bases stayed unmatched. This CDR3 has 14 residues. In germline, CDR1 is LNHDA, CDR2 SQIVND (reference sequence). DNA for the CDR3: TGTGCCCTCAGGGGGAGTTTGGGCAATCAGCCCCAGCATTTT. It encodes CALRGSLGNQPQHF.

This sequence joins TRBV4-1 and TRBJ1-2; 12 positions match TRBD1. The V segment lost 1 base and the J segment 4 bases; nucleotides outside the gene matches: 4. The CDR3 is 16 amino acids. Germline CDR1 is MGHRA and CDR2 is YSYEKL. CDR3 coding DNA: TGCGCCAGCAGCCAAGTGGGACAGGGGGCGGTCTATGGCTACACCTTC. As protein: CASSQVGQGAVYGYTF.

This chain connects TRBV7-2 to TRBJ2-3; 10 nucleotides line up with TRBD2. CDR3 length equals 18 residues. Germline loops: CDR1 SGHTA, CDR2 FQGNSA. V lost 4 bases to trimming and J lost 0 bases; unmatched junction nucleotides: 10. CDR3 sequence: CASSSVRTSGTSTDTQYF. The CDR3 coding sequence is TGTGCCAGCAGCTCAGTCCGGACTAGCGGTACTAGCACAGATACGCAGTATTTT.